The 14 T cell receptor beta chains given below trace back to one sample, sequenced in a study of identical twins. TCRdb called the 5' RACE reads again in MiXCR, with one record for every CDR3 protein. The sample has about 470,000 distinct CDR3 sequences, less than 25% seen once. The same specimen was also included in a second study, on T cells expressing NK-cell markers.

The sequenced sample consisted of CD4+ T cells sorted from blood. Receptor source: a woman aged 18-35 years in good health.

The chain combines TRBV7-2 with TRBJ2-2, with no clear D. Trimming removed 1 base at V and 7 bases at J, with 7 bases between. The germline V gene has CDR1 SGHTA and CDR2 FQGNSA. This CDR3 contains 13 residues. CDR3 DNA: TGTGCCAGCAGCTTAGTGCGGATCGGGGAGCTGTTTTTT. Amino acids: CASSLVRIGELFF.

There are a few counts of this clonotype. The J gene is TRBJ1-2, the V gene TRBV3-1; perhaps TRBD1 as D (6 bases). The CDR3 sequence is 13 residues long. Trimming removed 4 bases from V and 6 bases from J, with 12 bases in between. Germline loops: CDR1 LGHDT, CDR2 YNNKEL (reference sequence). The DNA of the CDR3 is TGTGCCAGCAGCCGAGGACAGCTAGATGGCTACACCTTC. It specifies CASSRGQLDGYTF.

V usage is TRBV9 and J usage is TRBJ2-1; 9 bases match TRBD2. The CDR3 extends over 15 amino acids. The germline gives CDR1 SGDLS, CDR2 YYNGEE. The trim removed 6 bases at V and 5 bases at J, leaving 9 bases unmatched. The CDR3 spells CASTGGTSSNNEQFF. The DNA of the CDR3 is TGTGCCAGCACGGGGGGGACTAGCAGCAACAATGAGCAGTTCTTC. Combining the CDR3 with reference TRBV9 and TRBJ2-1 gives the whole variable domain DSGVTQTPKHLITATGQRVTLRCSPRSGDLSVYWYQQSLDQGLQFLIQYYNGEERAKGNILERFSAQQFPDLHSELNLSSLELGDSALYFCASTGGTSSNNEQFFGPGTRLTVL.

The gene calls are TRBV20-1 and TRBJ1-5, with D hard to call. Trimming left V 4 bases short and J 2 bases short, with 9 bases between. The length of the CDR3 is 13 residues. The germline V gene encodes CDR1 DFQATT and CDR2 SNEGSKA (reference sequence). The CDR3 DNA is TGCAGTGCTAATGGATTCGGCAATCAGCCCCAGCATTTT. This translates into CSANGFGNQPQHF.

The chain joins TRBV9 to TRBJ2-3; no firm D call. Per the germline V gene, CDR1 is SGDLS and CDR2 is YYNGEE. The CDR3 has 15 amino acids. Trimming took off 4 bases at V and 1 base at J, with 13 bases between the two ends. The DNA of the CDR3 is TGTGCCAGCAGCCCCCGGGTATGGGGCACAGATACGCAGTATTTT. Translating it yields CASSPRVWGTDTQYF. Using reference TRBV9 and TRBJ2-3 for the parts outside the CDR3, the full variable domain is DSGVTQTPKHLITATGQRVTLRCSPRSGDLSVYWYQQSLDQGLQFLIQYYNGEERAKGNILERFSAQQFPDLHSELNLSSLELGDSALYFCASSPRVWGTDTQYFGPGTRLTVL.

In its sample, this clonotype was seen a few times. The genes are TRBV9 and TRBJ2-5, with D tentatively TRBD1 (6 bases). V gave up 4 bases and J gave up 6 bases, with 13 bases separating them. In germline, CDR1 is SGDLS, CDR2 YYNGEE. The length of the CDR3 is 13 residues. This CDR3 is CASSSQGGQTQYF. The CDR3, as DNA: TGTGCCAGCAGCTCCCAAGGGGGTCAGACCCAGTACTTC. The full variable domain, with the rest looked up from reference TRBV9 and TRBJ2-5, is DSGVTQTPKHLITATGQRVTLRCSPRSGDLSVYWYQQSLDQGLQFLIQYYNGEERAKGNILERFSAQQFPDLHSELNLSSLELGDSALYFCASSSQGGQTQYFGPGTRLLVL.

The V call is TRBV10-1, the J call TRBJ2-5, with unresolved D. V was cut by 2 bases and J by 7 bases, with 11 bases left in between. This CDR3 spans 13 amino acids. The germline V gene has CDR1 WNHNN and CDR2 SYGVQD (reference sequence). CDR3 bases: TGCGCCAGCAGTGAGGGCCCCAGGACGACCCAGTACTTC. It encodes CASSEGPRTTQYF.

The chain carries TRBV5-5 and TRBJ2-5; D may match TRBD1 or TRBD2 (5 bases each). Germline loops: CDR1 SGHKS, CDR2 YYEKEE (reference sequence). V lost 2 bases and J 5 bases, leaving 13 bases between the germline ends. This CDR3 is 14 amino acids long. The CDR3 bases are TGTGCCAGCAGCTTCTCCGGGGCCCTGGAGACCCAGTACTTC. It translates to CASSFSGALETQYF.

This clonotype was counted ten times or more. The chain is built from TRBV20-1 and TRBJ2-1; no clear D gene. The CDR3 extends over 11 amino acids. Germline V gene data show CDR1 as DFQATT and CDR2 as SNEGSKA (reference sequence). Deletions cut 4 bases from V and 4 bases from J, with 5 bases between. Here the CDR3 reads CSAKGYNEQFF. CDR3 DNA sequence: TGCAGTGCTAAGGGTTACAATGAGCAGTTCTTC.

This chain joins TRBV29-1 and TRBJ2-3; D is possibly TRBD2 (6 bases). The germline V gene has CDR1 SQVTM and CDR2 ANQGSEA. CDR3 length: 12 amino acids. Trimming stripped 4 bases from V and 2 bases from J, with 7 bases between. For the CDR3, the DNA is TGCAGCGTTGCGGACTACACAGATACGCAGTATTTT. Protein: CSVADYTDTQYF.

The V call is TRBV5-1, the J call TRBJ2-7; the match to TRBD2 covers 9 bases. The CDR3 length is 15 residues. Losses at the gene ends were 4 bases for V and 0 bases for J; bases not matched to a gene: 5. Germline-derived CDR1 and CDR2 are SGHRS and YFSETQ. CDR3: CASSPSSGISYEQYF. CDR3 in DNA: TGCGCCAGCAGCCCTTCTAGCGGGATCTCCTACGAGCAGTACTTC.

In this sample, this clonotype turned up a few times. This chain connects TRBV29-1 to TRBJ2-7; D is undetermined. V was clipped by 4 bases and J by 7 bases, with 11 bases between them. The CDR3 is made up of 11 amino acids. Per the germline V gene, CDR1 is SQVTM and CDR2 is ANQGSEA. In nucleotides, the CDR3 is TGCAGCGTTGGGGCCCTGGGGGAGCAGTACTTC. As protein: CSVGALGEQYF.

The CDR3 coding sequence is TGTGCCAGCAGCAGGATCGGGACAGGGCACACCGGGGAGCTGTTTTTT. Amino acid sequence: CASSRIGTGHTGELFF. V usage is TRBV14 and J usage is TRBJ2-2; 9 bases match TRBD1. CDR1 is SGHDN, CDR2 FVKESK, per germline. The CDR3 length is 16 residues. V lost 5 bases and J lost 3; bases outside the gene matches: 7.

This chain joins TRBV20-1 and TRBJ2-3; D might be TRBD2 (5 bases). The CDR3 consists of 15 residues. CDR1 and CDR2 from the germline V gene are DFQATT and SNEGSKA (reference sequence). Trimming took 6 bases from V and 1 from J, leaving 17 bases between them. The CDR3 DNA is TGCAGTGCACCGGACTCCACCACTGGCACAGATACGCAGTATTTT. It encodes CSAPDSTTGTDTQYF.